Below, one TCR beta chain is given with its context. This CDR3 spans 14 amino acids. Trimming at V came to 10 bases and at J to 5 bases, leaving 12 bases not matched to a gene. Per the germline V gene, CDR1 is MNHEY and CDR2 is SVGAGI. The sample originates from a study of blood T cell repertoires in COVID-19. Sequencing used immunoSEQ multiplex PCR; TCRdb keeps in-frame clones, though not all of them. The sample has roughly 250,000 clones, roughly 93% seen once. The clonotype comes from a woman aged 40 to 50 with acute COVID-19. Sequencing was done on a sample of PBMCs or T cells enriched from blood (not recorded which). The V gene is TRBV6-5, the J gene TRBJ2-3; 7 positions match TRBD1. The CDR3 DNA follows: TGTGCCACCTACCGACAGGGACGAGGAGATACGCAGTATTTT. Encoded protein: CATYRQGRGDTQYF.